The clone carrying this T cell receptor (beta chain) appeared a few times. This sample was included in a study of blood T cell repertoires in COVID-19. TCRdb keeps only in-frame clones here, not all; method: immunoSEQ multiplex PCR. The table lists a few hundred thousand clones, around nine tenths of them singletons, with around 10% in the top ten. CDR3 length equals 15 residues. The germline CDR1 and CDR2 sequences are SGHNT and YYREEE (reference sequence). Germline trimming cut 3 bases from V and 7 bases from J; bases unmatched to any gene: 11. This sequence was found in a woman aged 25 to 45 with COVID-19, enrolled during active disease. Sequenced material: peripheral blood. The genes are TRBV5-4 and TRBJ2-7, with 9 bases aligning to TRBD1. This chain's CDR3 is CASSSAGTGRSEQYF. DNA for the CDR3: TGTGCCAGCAGCTCCGCCGGGACAGGGCGGTCTGAGCAGTACTTC.